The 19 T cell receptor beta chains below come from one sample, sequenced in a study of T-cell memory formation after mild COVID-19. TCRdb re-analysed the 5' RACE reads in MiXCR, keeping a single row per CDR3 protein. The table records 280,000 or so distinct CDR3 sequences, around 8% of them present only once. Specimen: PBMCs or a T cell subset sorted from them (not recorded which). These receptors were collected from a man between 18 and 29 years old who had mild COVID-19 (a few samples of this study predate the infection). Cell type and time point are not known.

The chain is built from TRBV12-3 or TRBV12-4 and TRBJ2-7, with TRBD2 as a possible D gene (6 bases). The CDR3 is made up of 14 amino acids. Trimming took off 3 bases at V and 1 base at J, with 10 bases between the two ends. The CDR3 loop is CASSLGLASYEQYF. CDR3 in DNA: TGTGCCAGCAGTTTGGGCCTAGCGTCCTACGAGCAGTACTTC.

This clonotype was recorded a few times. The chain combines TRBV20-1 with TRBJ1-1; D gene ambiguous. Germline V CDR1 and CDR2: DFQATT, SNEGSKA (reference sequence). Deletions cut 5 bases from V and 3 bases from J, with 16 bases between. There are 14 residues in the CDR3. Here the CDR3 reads CSAWTGQSDTEAFF. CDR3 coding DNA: TGCAGTGCTTGGACGGGTCAGTCTGACACTGAAGCTTTCTTT.

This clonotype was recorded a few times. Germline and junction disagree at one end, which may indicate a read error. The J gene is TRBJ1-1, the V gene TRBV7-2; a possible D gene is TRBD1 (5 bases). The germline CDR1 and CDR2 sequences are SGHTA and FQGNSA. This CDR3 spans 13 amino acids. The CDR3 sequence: CASSLESWGTGVF. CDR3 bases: TGTGCCAGCAGCTTAGAATCCTGGGGGACGGGGGTTTTT.

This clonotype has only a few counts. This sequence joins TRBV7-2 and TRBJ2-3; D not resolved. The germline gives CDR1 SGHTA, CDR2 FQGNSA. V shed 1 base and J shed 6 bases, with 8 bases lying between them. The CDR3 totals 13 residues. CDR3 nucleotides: TGTGCCAGCAGCTTAGGCATCCGGGATACGCAGTATTTT. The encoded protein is CASSLGIRDTQYF.

CDR3: CASSLAGGNGYTF. CDR3 sequence (DNA): TGTGCCAGCAGCTTGGCAGGGGGAAATGGCTACACCTTC. J is TRBJ1-2 and V is TRBV5-6; 7 bases match TRBD1. The ends lost 0 bases at V and 6 bases at J; junction bases unmatched: 2. Germline-derived CDR1 and CDR2 are SGHDT and YYEEEE. The CDR3 has 13 residues.

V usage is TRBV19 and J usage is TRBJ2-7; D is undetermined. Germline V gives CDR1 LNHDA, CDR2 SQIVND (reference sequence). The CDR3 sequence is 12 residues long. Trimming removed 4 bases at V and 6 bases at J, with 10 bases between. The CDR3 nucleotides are TGTGCCAGTAGTAAAGTGGCGAGCGAGCAGTACTTC. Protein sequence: CASSKVASEQYF.

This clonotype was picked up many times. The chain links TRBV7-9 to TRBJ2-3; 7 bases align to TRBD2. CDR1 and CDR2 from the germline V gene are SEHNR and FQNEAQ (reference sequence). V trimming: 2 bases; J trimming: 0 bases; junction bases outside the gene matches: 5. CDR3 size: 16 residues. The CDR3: CASSLRLAVSTDTQYF. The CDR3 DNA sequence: TGTGCCAGCAGCTTAAGGCTAGCGGTGAGCACAGATACGCAGTATTTT.

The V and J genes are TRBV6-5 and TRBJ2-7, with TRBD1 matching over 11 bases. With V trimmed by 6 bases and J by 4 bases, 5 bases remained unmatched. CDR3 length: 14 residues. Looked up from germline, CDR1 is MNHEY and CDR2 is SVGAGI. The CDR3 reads CASRTGQGGYEQYF. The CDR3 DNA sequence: TGTGCCAGCAGAACGGGACAGGGGGGTTACGAGCAGTACTTC.

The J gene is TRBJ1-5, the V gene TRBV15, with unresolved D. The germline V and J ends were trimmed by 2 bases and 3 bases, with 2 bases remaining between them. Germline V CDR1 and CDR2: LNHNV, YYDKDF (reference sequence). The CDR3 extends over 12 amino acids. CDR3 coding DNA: TGTGCCACCAGCAGATTCAATCAGCCCCAGCATTTT. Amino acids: CATSRFNQPQHF. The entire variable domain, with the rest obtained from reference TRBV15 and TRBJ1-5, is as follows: DAMVIQNPRYQVTQFGKPVTLSCSQTLNHNVMYWYQQKSSQAPKLLFHYYDKDFNNEADTPDNFQSRRPNTSFCFLDIRSPGLGDTAMYLCATSRFNQPQHFGDGTRLSIL.

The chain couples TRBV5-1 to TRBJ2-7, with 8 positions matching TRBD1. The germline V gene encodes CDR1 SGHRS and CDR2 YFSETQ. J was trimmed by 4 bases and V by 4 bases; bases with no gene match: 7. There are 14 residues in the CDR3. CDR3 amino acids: CASSIRQGNYEQYF. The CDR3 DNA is TGCGCCAGCAGCATAAGACAGGGGAATTACGAGCAGTACTTC.

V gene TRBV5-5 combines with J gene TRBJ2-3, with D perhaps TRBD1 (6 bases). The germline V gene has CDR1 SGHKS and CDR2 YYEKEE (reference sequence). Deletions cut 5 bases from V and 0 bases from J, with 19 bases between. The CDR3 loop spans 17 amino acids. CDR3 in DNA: TGTGCCAGCAGAATGGGGGCGCCCACCACTAGCACAGATACGCAGTATTTT. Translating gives CASRMGAPTTSTDTQYF.

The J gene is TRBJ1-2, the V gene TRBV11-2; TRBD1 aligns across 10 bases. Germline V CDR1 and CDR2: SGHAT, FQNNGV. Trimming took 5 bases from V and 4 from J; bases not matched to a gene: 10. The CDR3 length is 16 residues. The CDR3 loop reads CASSPNKGQGGYGYTF. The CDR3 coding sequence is TGTGCCAGCAGCCCTAACAAAGGACAGGGGGGCTATGGCTACACCTTC. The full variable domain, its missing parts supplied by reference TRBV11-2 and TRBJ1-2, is EAGVAQSPRYKIIEKRQSVAFWCNPISGHATLYWYQQILGQGPKLLIQFQNNGVVDDSQLPKDRFSAERLKGVDSTLKIQPAKLEDSAVYLCASSPNKGQGGYGYTFGSGTRLTVV.

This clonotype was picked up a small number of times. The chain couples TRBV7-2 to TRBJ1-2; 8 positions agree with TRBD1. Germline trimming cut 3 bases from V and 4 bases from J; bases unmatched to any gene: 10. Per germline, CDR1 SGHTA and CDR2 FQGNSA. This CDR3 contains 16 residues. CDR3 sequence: CASSFARSDRVYGYTF. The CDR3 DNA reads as TGTGCCAGCAGCTTCGCCCGCTCGGACAGGGTCTATGGCTACACCTTC.

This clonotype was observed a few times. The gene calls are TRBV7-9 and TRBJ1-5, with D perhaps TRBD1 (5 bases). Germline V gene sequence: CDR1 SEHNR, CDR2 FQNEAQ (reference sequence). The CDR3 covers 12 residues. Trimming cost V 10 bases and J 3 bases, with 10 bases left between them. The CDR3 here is CATGHPNQPQHF. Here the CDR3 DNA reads TGTGCCACAGGACATCCCAATCAGCCCCAGCATTTT.

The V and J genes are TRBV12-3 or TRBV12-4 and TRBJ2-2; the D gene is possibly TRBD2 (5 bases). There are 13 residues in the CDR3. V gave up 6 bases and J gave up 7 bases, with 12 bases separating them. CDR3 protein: CASRRTYHGELFF. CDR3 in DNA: TGTGCCAGCAGACGGACTTATCACGGGGAGCTGTTTTTT.

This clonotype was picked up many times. The CDR3 sequence: CASSPWRDGIPRADTQYF. The DNA of the CDR3 is TGTGCCAGCAGCCCGTGGAGGGACGGGATCCCCCGCGCAGATACGCAGTATTTT. The rearrangement joins TRBV11-2 to TRBJ2-3; TRBD2 might be the D (6 bases). Germline V gene sequence: CDR1 SGHAT, CDR2 FQNNGV. Trimming stripped 5 bases from V and 4 bases from J, with 25 bases between. The CDR3 loop spans 18 amino acids.

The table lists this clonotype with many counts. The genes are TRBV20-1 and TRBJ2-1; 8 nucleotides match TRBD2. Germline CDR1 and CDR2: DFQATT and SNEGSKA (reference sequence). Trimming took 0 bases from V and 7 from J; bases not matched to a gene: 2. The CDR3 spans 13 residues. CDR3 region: CSARDGLANEQFF. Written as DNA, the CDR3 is TGCAGTGCTAGAGATGGACTAGCTAATGAGCAGTTCTTC.

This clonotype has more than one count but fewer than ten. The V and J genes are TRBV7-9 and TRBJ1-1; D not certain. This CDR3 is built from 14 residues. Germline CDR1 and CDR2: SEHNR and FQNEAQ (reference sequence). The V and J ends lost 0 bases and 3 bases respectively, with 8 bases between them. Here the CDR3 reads CASSLANRYTEAFF. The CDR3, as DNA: TGTGCCAGCAGCTTAGCGAATCGGTACACTGAAGCTTTCTTT.

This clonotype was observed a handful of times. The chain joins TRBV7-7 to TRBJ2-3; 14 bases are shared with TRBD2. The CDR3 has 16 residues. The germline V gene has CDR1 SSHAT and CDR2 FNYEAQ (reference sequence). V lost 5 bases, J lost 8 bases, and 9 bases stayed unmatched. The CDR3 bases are TGTGCCAGCAGCCCCAGACTAGCGGGAGGGCTGGGTACGCAGTATTTT. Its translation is CASSPRLAGGLGTQYF. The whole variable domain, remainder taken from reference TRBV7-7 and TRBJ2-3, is GAGVSQSPRYKVTKRGQDVTLRCDPISSHATLYWYQQALGQGPEFLTYFNYEAQPDKSGLPSDRFSAERPEGSISTLTIQRTEQRDSAMYRCASSPRLAGGLGTQYFGPGTRLTVL.